This TCR beta chain was sequenced in a study of blood T cell repertoires in COVID-19. At the level of the study: Collection of acute and convalescent COVID-19 samples took place in the United States, Italy and Spain. Nucleic acid was either cDNA or gDNA, and it came from T cells, B-cell-depleted T cells, or PBMCs.

The CDR3 consists of 13 residues. Trimming shortened V by 6 bases and J by 1 base, and 4 bases separated the two germline ends. Study processing details: Amplification of reference gene primers provided the estimated nucleated cell counts. Libraries were prepared by immunoSEQ multiplex PCR; TCRdb keeps only in-frame clonotypes and omits some of them. V, J and clone size derive from that table, while D and trimming were established from the DNA sequence. This sample has about 140,000 clones; about 87% occur once, and the top ten carry less than 45%. This rearrangement joins TRBV12-3 or TRBV12-4 to TRBJ2-6; D unclear. The sample comprised peripheral blood. This clonotype originated in a man in his fifties who had recovered from COVID-19. CDR3 coding DNA: TGTGCCAGCAGAGCGTCTGGGGCCAACGTCCTGACTTTC. Protein: CASRASGANVLTF.